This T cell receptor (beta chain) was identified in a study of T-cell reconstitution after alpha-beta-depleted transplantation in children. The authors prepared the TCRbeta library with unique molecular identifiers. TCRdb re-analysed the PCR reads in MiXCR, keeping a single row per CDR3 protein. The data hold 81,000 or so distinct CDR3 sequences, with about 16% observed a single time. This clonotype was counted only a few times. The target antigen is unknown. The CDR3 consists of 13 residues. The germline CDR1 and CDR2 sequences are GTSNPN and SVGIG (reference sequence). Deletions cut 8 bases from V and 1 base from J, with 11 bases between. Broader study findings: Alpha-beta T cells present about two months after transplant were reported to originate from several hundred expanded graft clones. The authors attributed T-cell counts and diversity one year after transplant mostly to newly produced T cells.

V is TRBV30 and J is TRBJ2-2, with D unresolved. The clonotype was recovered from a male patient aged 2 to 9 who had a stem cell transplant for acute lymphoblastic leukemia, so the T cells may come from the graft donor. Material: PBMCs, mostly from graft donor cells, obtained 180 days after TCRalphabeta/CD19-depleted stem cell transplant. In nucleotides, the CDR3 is TGTGCCGCCACACCGGGGAACACCGGGGAGCTGTTTTTT. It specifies CAATPGNTGELFF.